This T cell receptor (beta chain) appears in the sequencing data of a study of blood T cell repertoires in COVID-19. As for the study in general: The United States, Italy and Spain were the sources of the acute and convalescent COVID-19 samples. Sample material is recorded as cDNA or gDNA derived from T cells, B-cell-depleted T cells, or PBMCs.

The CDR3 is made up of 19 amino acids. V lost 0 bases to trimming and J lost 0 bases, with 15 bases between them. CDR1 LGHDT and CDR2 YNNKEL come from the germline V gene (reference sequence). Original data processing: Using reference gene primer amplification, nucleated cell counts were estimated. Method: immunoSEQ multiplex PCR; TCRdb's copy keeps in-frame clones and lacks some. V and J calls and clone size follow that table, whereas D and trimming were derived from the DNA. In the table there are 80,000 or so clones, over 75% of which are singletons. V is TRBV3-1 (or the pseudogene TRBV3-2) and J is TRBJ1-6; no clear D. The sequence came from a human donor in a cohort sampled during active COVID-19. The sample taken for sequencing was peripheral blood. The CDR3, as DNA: TGTGCCAGCAGCCAAGATGGGCAGATACATAGCTCCTATAATTCACCCCTCCACTTT. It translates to CASSQDGQIHSSYNSPLHF.